These 22 T cell receptor beta chains originate from one sample sequenced in a study of blood T cell repertoires in COVID-19. Sequencing used immunoSEQ multiplex PCR; TCRdb keeps in-frame clones, though not all of them. The sample holds roughly 180,000 clones, over 80% seen once. The sample taken for sequencing was peripheral blood. Receptors originate from a woman between 40 and 50 years old with COVID-19, enrolled during active disease.

The gene calls are TRBV19 and TRBJ2-7, with TRBD1 matching 7 bases. There are 13 residues in the CDR3. The V segment lost 4 bases and the J segment 3 bases; nucleotides outside the gene matches: 3. CDR1 and CDR2 from the germline V gene are LNHDA and SQIVND (reference sequence). CDR3 residues: CASSTGQDYEQYF. CDR3 DNA: TGTGCCAGTAGTACCGGACAGGACTACGAGCAGTACTTC.

V is TRBV9 and J is TRBJ2-3; 10 bases line up with TRBD1. Germline-derived CDR1 and CDR2 are SGDLS and YYNGEE. This CDR3 spans 16 amino acids. V trimming: 4 bases; J trimming: 5 bases; junction bases outside the gene matches: 10. CDR3: CASSPQGGQGRDTQYF. In nucleotides, the CDR3 is TGTGCCAGCAGCCCCCAGGGGGGACAGGGGAGAGATACGCAGTATTTT.

This clone was seen only once. V is TRBV2 and J is TRBJ1-1; D uncertain. This CDR3 spans 13 amino acids. Germline assignment: CDR1 SNHLY and CDR2 FYNNEI. V shed 7 bases and J shed 7 bases, with 16 bases lying between them. The CDR3 region is CASTKRSSGEAFF. As DNA, the CDR3 is TGTGCCAGCACCAAAAGGAGTTCCGGTGAAGCTTTCTTT.

The genes are TRBV10-2 and TRBJ2-3; TRBD2 agrees at 9 bases. Germline V gene data show CDR1 as WSHSY and CDR2 as SAAADI. J was trimmed by 4 bases and V by 3 bases; bases with no gene match: 8. This CDR3 has 16 amino acids. In DNA, the CDR3 is TGCGCCAGCAGTGAAGCTAGCGGGGTGATGGCAGATACGCAGTATTTT. This sequence encodes CASSEASGVMADTQYF.

CDR3 DNA: TGTGCCAGCAGCCAAGATCGAGGGGGCGTTGGAAACACCATATATTTT. It codes for CASSQDRGGVGNTIYF. The V call is TRBV3-1 (or the pseudogene TRBV3-2), the J call TRBJ1-3; 7 bases agree with TRBD1. Germline V lookup: CDR1 LGHDT, CDR2 YNNKEL (reference sequence). The V segment lost 0 bases and the J segment 3 bases; nucleotides outside the gene matches: 5. The CDR3 covers 16 residues.

V gene TRBV5-6 combines with J gene TRBJ1-5; D is ambiguous. CDR1 and CDR2 (germline): SGHDT, YYEEEE. The ends were cut back, 4 bases at V and 0 bases at J, with 20 bases in the middle. This CDR3 is built from 18 residues. CDR3 protein: CASSVINNRRDSNQPQHF. The CDR3 nucleotides are TGTGCCAGCAGCGTCATTAATAATCGGAGAGATAGCAATCAGCCCCAGCATTTT.

J is TRBJ1-2 and V is TRBV11-2; no definite D call. V was cut by 5 bases and J by 8 bases, with 18 bases left in between. This CDR3 has 14 residues. Germline V gene data show CDR1 as SGHAT and CDR2 as FQNNGV. The CDR3 DNA reads TGTGCCAGCAGCCCACAAGGAGGAGGTTACGGCTACACCTTC. As protein: CASSPQGGGYGYTF.

This clone was seen once. V is TRBV4-1 and J is TRBJ2-7, with 10 bases aligning to TRBD2. V lost 1 base to trimming and J lost 5 bases; unmatched junction nucleotides: 11. CDR1 is MGHRA, CDR2 YSYEKL, per germline. This CDR3 is 17 amino acids long. The CDR3 protein is CASSQGASSGSFDEQYF. CDR3 DNA sequence: TGCGCCAGCAGCCAAGGAGCCTCTAGCGGGAGTTTCGACGAGCAGTACTTC.

This sequence joins TRBV18 and TRBJ1-1, with a tentative D call TRBD1 (5 bases). The CDR3 is 14 amino acids. Germline CDR1 reads KGHSH; CDR2 reads LQKENI. Between the trimmed V and J ends, which lost 2 bases and 3 bases, there was a span of 10 bases. The CDR3 loop reads CASSPMGGDTEAFF. The CDR3, as DNA: TGTGCCAGCTCACCAATGGGGGGGGACACTGAAGCTTTCTTT. Full variable domain (outside the CDR3, taken from reference TRBV18 and TRBJ1-1): NAGVMQNPRHLVRRRGQEARLRCSPMKGHSHVYWYRQLPEEGLKFMVYLQKENIIDESGMPKERFSAEFPKEGPSILRIQQVVRGDSAAYFCASSPMGGDTEAFFGQGTRLTVV.

The chain combines TRBV24-1 with TRBJ2-3; D is ambiguous. The CDR3 covers 12 residues. The V end lost 5 bases, the J end lost 2 bases, and 4 bases lay between the germline ends. The germline CDR1 and CDR2 sequences are KGHDR and SFDVKD. The CDR3 loop is CATSASTDTQYF. The CDR3 DNA follows: TGTGCCACCAGTGCGTCCACAGATACGCAGTATTTT.

The rearrangement uses TRBV18 and TRBJ2-5; TRBD2 is a possible D gene (5 bases). Germline-derived CDR1 and CDR2 are KGHSH and LQKENI. V lost 2 bases to trimming and J lost 5 bases, with 12 bases between them. This CDR3 is 14 amino acids long. CDR3 in amino acids: CASSPYSPGETQYF. The CDR3 bases are TGTGCCAGCTCACCATACTCCCCGGGGGAGACCCAGTACTTC. Combining the CDR3 with reference TRBV18 and TRBJ2-5 gives the whole variable domain NAGVMQNPRHLVRRRGQEARLRCSPMKGHSHVYWYRQLPEEGLKFMVYLQKENIIDESGMPKERFSAEFPKEGPSILRIQQVVRGDSAAYFCASSPYSPGETQYFGPGTRLLVL.

The CDR3 coding sequence is TGCGCCAGCAGCCCAGTAGGGGGATTCGGTTACGAGCAGTACTTC. Protein product: CASSPVGGFGYEQYF. This sequence joins TRBV5-1 and TRBJ2-7; possible D gene TRBD1, 6 bases. Trimming cost V 4 bases and J 4 bases, with 18 bases left between them. CDR1 and CDR2 from the germline V gene are SGHRS and YFSETQ. The CDR3 is made up of 15 amino acids.

This chain joins TRBV3-1 (or the pseudogene TRBV3-2) and TRBJ2-3; TRBD1 matches 8 bases. CDR1 is LGHDT and CDR2 is YNNKEL in the germline V gene (reference sequence). The trim removed 1 base at V and 2 bases at J, leaving 8 bases unmatched. This CDR3 comprises 17 residues. The CDR3 sequence is CASSQAWTGSITDTQYF. CDR3 coding DNA: TGTGCCAGCAGCCAAGCCTGGACAGGGAGTATCACAGATACGCAGTATTTT.

The V gene is TRBV29-1, the J gene TRBJ2-2; 12 bases agree with TRBD2. V lost 7 bases and J lost 8; bases outside the gene matches: 8. The CDR3 sequence is 14 residues long. CDR1 is SQVTM and CDR2 is ANQGSEA in the germline V gene. The CDR3, as DNA: TGCAGCGGCTCGACTAGCGGGAGTCCTGGGGAGCTGTTTTTT. Its protein is CSGSTSGSPGELFF.

V usage is TRBV16 and J usage is TRBJ2-7, with 10 bases aligning to TRBD1. Germline CDR1 is KGHSY and CDR2 is FQNENV. V trimming: 2 bases; J trimming: 5 bases; junction bases outside the gene matches: 6. The CDR3 runs 15 residues. CDR3 sequence (DNA): TGTGCCAGCAGCCAACCGGGACAGGGGAAAGACGAGCAGTACTTC. Amino acid sequence: CASSQPGQGKDEQYF.

V usage is TRBV5-1 and J usage is TRBJ2-3; weak D call: TRBD1 (5 bases). The V end was cut by 1 base, the J end by 2 bases, with 14 bases between. Germline-derived CDR1 and CDR2 are SGHRS and YFSETQ. The CDR3 consists of 16 residues. The CDR3 protein is CASSLRKRQNTDTQYF. The CDR3 DNA follows: TGCGCCAGCAGCTTGAGGAAGCGACAGAACACAGATACGCAGTATTTT.

The chain joins TRBV5-4 to TRBJ2-7; 12 bases align to TRBD2. V gave up 1 base and J gave up 7 bases; unmatched junction bases: 6. This CDR3 has 15 residues. Germline loops: CDR1 SGHNT, CDR2 YYREEE (reference sequence). The CDR3 here is CASSLLAGGLGEQYF. CDR3 sequence (DNA): TGTGCCAGCAGCTTGCTAGCGGGGGGGCTGGGGGAGCAGTACTTC.

The gene calls are TRBV28 and TRBJ2-7, with 10 bases aligning to TRBD1. V was clipped by 5 bases and J by 6 bases; unmatched bases: 13. CDR1 and CDR2 from the germline V gene are MDHEN and SYDVKM. CDR3 length: 16 amino acids. The DNA of the CDR3 is TGTGCCAGCAGTATCCCGGGACAGGGGCCCACGGGCGAGCAGTACTTC. Protein sequence: CASSIPGQGPTGEQYF.

This clone was detected only once. The V call is TRBV6-5, the J call TRBJ1-5, with D perhaps matching TRBD1 (5 bases). The CDR3 runs 16 residues. Looked up from germline, CDR1 is MNHEY and CDR2 is SVGAGI. Trimming shortened V by 2 bases and J by 3 bases, and 14 bases separated the two germline ends. Written as DNA, the CDR3 is TGTGCCAGCAGTTACGCCCCGGGGGGTTTCAATCAGCCCCAGCATTTT. Translated, it gives CASSYAPGGFNQPQHF.

This sequence joins TRBV5-6 and TRBJ2-7, with 11 bases identical to TRBD2. CDR1 is SGHDT and CDR2 is YYEEEE in the germline V gene. The CDR3 extends over 16 amino acids. The V segment lost 6 bases and the J segment 3 bases; nucleotides outside the gene matches: 11. CDR3 region: CASNQPLAGDGYEQYF. The CDR3 DNA sequence: TGTGCCAGCAACCAACCACTAGCGGGAGACGGCTACGAGCAGTACTTC.

The genes are TRBV7-6 and TRBJ1-2, with 8 nucleotides matching TRBD1. The V gene's germline CDR1 is SGHVS and CDR2 FNYEAQ. The V and J ends lost 7 bases and 0 bases, in that order; junction bases with no gene match: 7. This CDR3 contains 15 residues. The CDR3 DNA follows: TGTGCCAGCACCCTGACAGGGGCTTCTAACTATGGCTACACCTTC. Protein product: CASTLTGASNYGYTF.

This clone turned up a few times. This chain links TRBV2 with TRBJ1-2; weak D call: TRBD1 (5 bases). This CDR3 region has 16 residues. With 7 bases removed from V and 4 bases from J, the gap between germline ends came to 22 bases. Per the germline V gene, CDR1 is SNHLY and CDR2 is FYNNEI. CDR3 amino acids: CASTARPDRVSYGYTF. CDR3 bases: TGTGCCAGCACAGCGAGACCTGACAGAGTAAGCTATGGCTACACCTTC.